This entry lists 26 T cell receptor beta chains sequenced from one sample in a study of Ad26.COV2.S vaccination and SARS-CoV-2 variants. This table comes from immunoSEQ multiplex PCR, and its TCRdb copy is limited to in-frame clones, with some not included. The repertoire consists of hundreds of thousands of clones, with about 87% occurring once and the leading ten covering 6.4%. Noted treatment: approximately 18 received Ad26.COV2.S at low or high dose, single or two shots; 5 received placebo; per-sample allocation not given. The samples date from day 63 after the first vaccine or placebo injection. The sequenced sample was peripheral blood, obtained in a trial of Ad26.COV2.S vaccine versus placebo. The receptor source for this set is a person aged 18-60 years who received the Ad26.COV2.S COVID-19 vaccine or a placebo.

The chain combines TRBV6-6 with TRBJ1-5; 7 nucleotides agree with TRBD1. CDR3 size: 16 residues. V lost 0 bases to trimming and J lost 0 bases; unmatched junction nucleotides: 2. Germline CDR1 and CDR2: MNHNY and SVGAGI (reference sequence). The CDR3 here is CASSYSTGNSNQPQHF. The CDR3, as DNA: TGTGCCAGCAGTTACTCGACAGGGAATAGCAATCAGCCCCAGCATTTT.

The chain combines TRBV10-1 with TRBJ2-7; 9 nucleotides line up with TRBD1. With V trimmed by 7 bases and J by 2 bases, 9 bases remained unmatched. CDR3 length equals 15 residues. In germline, CDR1 is WNHNN, CDR2 SYGVQD (reference sequence). In nucleotides, the CDR3 is TGCGCCAGCATCGGGGTATGGACAGGGGCCTACGAGCAGTACTTC. Encoded protein: CASIGVWTGAYEQYF.

This clone was seen a single time. V and J are TRBV6-1 and TRBJ2-5; the match to TRBD1 covers 10 bases. The junction had 12 bases not matched to a gene; V was cut back by 1 base and J by 4 bases. From germline, CDR1 is MNHNS and CDR2 SASEGT. This CDR3 has 18 amino acids. Written as DNA, the CDR3 is TGTGCCAGCAGTGAAGTGAGACCGGGACAGGGGTTTCGAGAGACCCAGTACTTC. Its protein product is CASSEVRPGQGFRETQYF.

The rearrangement joins TRBV19 to TRBJ2-6, with D tentatively TRBD1 (6 bases). Trimming shortened V by 3 bases and J by 4 bases, and 7 bases separated the two germline ends. This CDR3 comprises 14 residues. From germline, CDR1 is LNHDA and CDR2 SQIVND (reference sequence). CDR3 residues: CASSIDRGANVLTF. The DNA for the CDR3 is TGTGCCAGTAGTATTGACAGGGGGGCCAACGTCCTGACTTTC.

This chain connects TRBV5-4 to TRBJ2-3, with TRBD2 as a possible D gene (7 bases). V was pared by 4 bases and J by 4 bases, with 19 bases between. The CDR3 totals 16 residues. Germline V CDR1 and CDR2: SGHNT, YYREEE (reference sequence). The CDR3 nucleotides are TGTGCCAGCAGCGGCGCGGGGGCCAGTGGGGCAGATACGCAGTATTTT. It encodes CASSGAGASGADTQYF.

The chain links TRBV6-2 or TRBV6-3 to TRBJ1-5, with TRBD1 matching 7 bases. CDR1 and CDR2 from the germline V gene are MNHEY and SVGEGT. Trimming took 1 base from V and 1 from J; bases not matched to a gene: 4. This CDR3 spans 16 amino acids. This CDR3 is CASSYWSGGSNQPQHF. The CDR3 region has the DNA TGTGCCAGCAGTTACTGGTCAGGGGGGAGCAATCAGCCCCAGCATTTT.

The chain uses TRBV5-1 and TRBJ1-1; D is unclear. The CDR3 contains 16 residues. Germline V gene data show CDR1 as SGHRS and CDR2 as YFSETQ. V was shortened by 0 bases and J by 1 base, with 13 bases between the two germline ends. Here the CDR3 DNA reads TGCGCCAGCAGCTTGGTAGGACGGGAAGGGAACACTGAAGCTTTCTTT. Its protein is CASSLVGREGNTEAFF.

The chain has TRBV19 and TRBJ2-7, with D perhaps matching TRBD1 (7 bases). Trimming shortened V by 6 bases and J by 2 bases, and 11 bases separated the two germline ends. The CDR3 covers 13 residues. Germline V gene sequence: CDR1 LNHDA, CDR2 SQIVND (reference sequence). The CDR3 bases are TGTGCCAGTAGGGGGGGACAGACCTACGAGCAGTACTTC. Translation: CASRGGQTYEQYF. Looking up the rest from reference TRBV19 and TRBJ2-7 gives the full variable domain: DGGITQSPKYLFRKEGQNVTLSCEQNLNHDAMYWYRQDPGQGLRLIYYSQIVNDFQKGDIAEGYSVSREKKESFPLTVTSAQKNPTAFYLCASRGGQTYEQYFGPGTRLTVT.

CDR3 nucleotide sequence: TGTGCCAGCAGCTTAGGGGTTTACAATGAGCAGTTCTTC. It translates to CASSLGVYNEQFF. The chain recombines TRBV11-2 with TRBJ2-1; D is ambiguous. This CDR3 region has 13 residues. Germline V lookup: CDR1 SGHAT, CDR2 FQNNGV. Trimming took off 1 base at V and 4 bases at J, with 5 bases between the two ends.

The chain joins TRBV6-5 to TRBJ1-5, with 8 bases lining up with TRBD1. The CDR3 is 16 residues long. Germline V lookup: CDR1 MNHEY, CDR2 SVGAGI. Trimming took 0 bases from V and 3 from J; bases not matched to a gene: 4. Here the CDR3 reads CASSYSNRGANQPQHF. DNA of the CDR3: TGTGCCAGCAGTTACTCGAACAGGGGGGCCAATCAGCCCCAGCATTTT.

The chain recombines TRBV10-3 with TRBJ1-4, with D tentatively TRBD1 (5 bases). V lost 8 bases to trimming and J lost 8 bases, with 18 bases between them. The CDR3 has 14 residues. Germline values: CDR1 ENHRY, CDR2 SYGVKD. CDR3 amino acids: CAISEGAMGEKLFF. CDR3 nucleotides: TGTGCCATCTCTGAAGGGGCAATGGGAGAAAAACTGTTTTTT.

The chain couples TRBV9 to TRBJ2-5, with D maybe TRBD1 (5 bases). The ends were cut back, 3 bases at V and 5 bases at J, with 17 bases in the middle. The length of the CDR3 is 15 residues. Germline CDR1 SGDLS, CDR2 YYNGEE. The CDR3 is CASSATLRVGETQYF. The CDR3 region has the DNA TGTGCCAGCAGCGCCACCCTCAGGGTAGGGGAGACCCAGTACTTC. Using reference TRBV9 and TRBJ2-5 for the parts outside the CDR3, the full variable domain is DSGVTQTPKHLITATGQRVTLRCSPRSGDLSVYWYQQSLDQGLQFLIQYYNGEERAKGNILERFSAQQFPDLHSELNLSSLELGDSALYFCASSATLRVGETQYFGPGTRLLVL.

The chain is built from TRBV7-2 and TRBJ1-3; no reliable D call. Germline V gives CDR1 SGHTA, CDR2 FQGNSA. V was cut by 1 base and J by 0 bases, with 13 bases left in between. The CDR3 extends over 17 amino acids. The CDR3 region has the DNA TGTGCCAGCAGCTTAGATGGGGTCCCCAGCTCTGGAAACACCATATATTTT. Translation gives CASSLDGVPSSGNTIYF.

This chain connects TRBV7-2 to TRBJ2-3, with D perhaps TRBD1 or TRBD2 (5 bases each). Germline assignment: CDR1 SGHTA and CDR2 FQGNSA. The CDR3 consists of 13 residues. The V and J ends lost 3 bases and 4 bases respectively, with 8 bases between them. CDR3 sequence reads: CASSLGVADTQYF. In nucleotides, the CDR3 is TGTGCCAGCAGCTTGGGGGTAGCAGATACGCAGTATTTT.

This sequence joins TRBV27 and TRBJ1-1; D is unresolved. Trimming stripped 1 base from V and 5 bases from J, with 8 bases between. Germline-derived CDR1 and CDR2 are MNHEY and SMNVEV (reference sequence). The CDR3 is 13 residues long. The CDR3 loop reads CASSLFAGTEAFF. The CDR3 region has the DNA TGTGCCAGCAGTTTATTTGCGGGTACTGAAGCTTTCTTT.

The chain has TRBV19 and TRBJ2-3; a weak D match, TRBD2 (5 bases). This CDR3 is built from 15 residues. The V gene's germline CDR1 is LNHDA and CDR2 SQIVND (reference sequence). Trimming shortened V by 1 base and J by 6 bases, and 14 bases separated the two germline ends. The CDR3 DNA is TGTGCCAGTAGTATAGGTGGGCTAGCTACCGATACGCAGTATTTT. It specifies CASSIGGLATDTQYF.

The chain employs TRBV28 and TRBJ2-7; D is possibly TRBD2 (7 bases). With 0 bases removed from V and 7 bases from J, the gap between germline ends came to 22 bases. In germline, CDR1 is MDHEN, CDR2 SYDVKM. The CDR3 is 17 residues long. The CDR3 DNA follows: TGTGCCAGCAGTTTATGGGGGGCGGGAGCCCTATCGGGGGAGCAGTACTTC. This sequence encodes CASSLWGAGALSGEQYF.

The genes are TRBV3-1 (or the pseudogene TRBV3-2) and TRBJ2-1; D gene unclear. CDR1 is LGHDT and CDR2 is YNNKEL in the germline V gene (reference sequence). V was shortened by 6 bases and J by 2 bases, with 14 bases between the two germline ends. This CDR3 is 15 amino acids long. The CDR3, as DNA: TGTGCCAGCAGGTTTACAAACTATGCCTACAATGAGCAGTTCTTC. It is translated as CASRFTNYAYNEQFF.

The chain has TRBV2 and TRBJ1-1, with D possibly matching TRBD1 (5 bases). V was shortened by 6 bases and J by 4 bases, with 15 bases between the two germline ends. Germline CDR1 reads SNHLY; CDR2 reads FYNNEI. The CDR3 runs to 14 residues. The CDR3 nucleotides read TGTGCCAGCAGAGACGATGACAGTAGCACTGAAGCTTTCTTT. This encodes CASRDDDSSTEAFF. Together with reference TRBV2 and TRBJ1-1, the CDR3 gives the full variable domain: EPEVTQTPSHQVTQMGQEVILRCVPISNHLYFYWYRQILGQKVEFLVSFYNNEISEKSEIFDDQFSVERPDGSNFTLKIRSTKLEDSAMYFCASRDDDSSTEAFFGQGTRLTVV.

This clone appeared once. The junction and the germline gene differ at one end; a read error may be behind it. The V call is TRBV29-1, the J call TRBJ1-1; D remains unclear. The CDR3 has 8 amino acids. Germline V lookup: CDR1 SQVTM, CDR2 ANQGSEA. The CDR3 sequence: CSVTGDDF. The CDR3 DNA reads TGCAGCGTAACCGGGGATGACTTT.

This clone has a single count. CDR3 in amino acids: CASSYVGGPWEQYF. The CDR3 DNA sequence: TGTGCCAGCAGTTACGTGGGCGGACCTTGGGAGCAGTACTTC. The gene calls are TRBV6-6 and TRBJ2-7; D not certain. This CDR3 region has 14 residues. The V gene's germline CDR1 is MNHNY and CDR2 SVGAGI (reference sequence). Trimming cost V 2 bases and J 7 bases, with 15 bases left between them.

The chain combines TRBV15 with TRBJ2-3, with unresolved D. Germline CDR1 LNHNV, CDR2 YYDKDF (reference sequence). Trimming cost V 0 bases and J 5 bases, with 9 bases left between them. This CDR3 spans 14 amino acids. The CDR3 sequence is CATSRDRHLDTQYF. CDR3 DNA: TGTGCCACCAGCAGAGATCGGCATTTAGATACGCAGTATTTT.

The chain combines TRBV5-1 with TRBJ1-1; 8 nucleotides agree with TRBD1. The CDR3 is 15 amino acids. Germline trimming cut 6 bases from V and 6 bases from J; bases unmatched to any gene: 13. Germline CDR1 reads SGHRS; CDR2 reads YFSETQ. The chain's CDR3 is CASTGTGSFGAEAFF. The CDR3 region has the DNA TGCGCCAGCACAGGGACAGGTAGTTTTGGGGCTGAAGCTTTCTTT.

The CDR3 reads CASSPRTGTSGNTIYF. The CDR3 DNA reads TGTGCCAGCTCACCACGGACAGGTACCTCTGGAAACACCATATATTTT. The genes are TRBV18 and TRBJ1-3, with 7 positions matching TRBD1. The CDR3 has 16 residues. The ends lost 1 base at V and 0 bases at J; junction bases unmatched: 3. The germline V gene has CDR1 KGHSH and CDR2 LQKENI.

V is TRBV27 and J is TRBJ2-5, with 8 positions matching TRBD2. The V segment lost 1 base and the J segment 7 bases; nucleotides outside the gene matches: 5. The CDR3 extends over 14 amino acids. The germline V gene encodes CDR1 MNHEY and CDR2 SMNVEV (reference sequence). The CDR3 coding sequence is TGTGCCAGCAGTTTATTCGCGGGGGGCTGGACCCAGTACTTC. Its translation: CASSLFAGGWTQYF.

The chain combines TRBV6-5 with TRBJ1-2; a weak D match, TRBD1 (6 bases). The CDR3 covers 16 residues. Trimming removed 0 bases from V and 2 bases from J, with 13 bases in between. Germline V gene lookup returns CDR1 MNHEY and CDR2 SVGAGI. The chain's CDR3 is CASSYSGGQWNYGYTF. The CDR3 DNA is TGTGCCAGCAGTTACTCCGGGGGGCAATGGAACTATGGCTACACCTTC.